Each of the 32 T cell receptor beta chains below was sequenced from the same sample in a study of PD-1 blockade in classical Hodgkin lymphoma. Brentuximab vedotin exposure varied among the patients, all of whom had relapsed after autologous stem cell transplantation. Repertoires were generated with immunoSEQ multiplex PCR, while TCRdb's copy carries only in-frame clones and drops some. In the table there are 43,000 or so clones, about three quarters of which are singletons. This material consisted of peripheral blood mononuclear cells (PBMCs), taken at baseline. Every receptor here comes from a human donor with classical Hodgkin lymphoma.

This chain connects TRBV2 to TRBJ1-5; possibly TRBD1 for D (5 bases). Germline values: CDR1 SNHLY, CDR2 FYNNEI. Trimming stripped 4 bases from V and 1 base from J, with 8 bases between. This CDR3 comprises 14 residues. CDR3 sequence: CASSAGMSNQPQHF. CDR3 nucleotide sequence: TGTGCCAGCAGTGCAGGGATGAGCAATCAGCCCCAGCATTTT.

In its sample, this clone is medium-sized. The rearrangement uses TRBV4-1 and TRBJ1-1, with 7 positions matching TRBD1. The germline V gene has CDR1 MGHRA and CDR2 YSYEKL. This CDR3 contains 15 residues. Unmatched junction bases numbered 6, after V lost 0 bases and J lost 5 bases. As DNA, the CDR3 is TGCGCCAGCAGCCAAGATCCAGGGGGGGAAACTGAAGCTTTCTTT. Translated: CASSQDPGGETEAFF.

The rearrangement uses TRBV11-3 and TRBJ2-3; TRBD2 might be the D (5 bases). The V gene lost 6 bases and the J gene lost 4 bases, with 20 bases spanning the gap. Germline CDR1 is SGHNT and CDR2 is YENEEA. This CDR3 is 16 amino acids long. CDR3 amino acids: CASSSYAVGLSDTQYF. The CDR3 DNA follows: TGTGCCAGCAGTTCTTACGCCGTAGGACTTTCAGATACGCAGTATTTT. Full variable domain (missing parts from reference TRBV11-3 and TRBJ2-3): EAGVVQSPRYKIIEKKQPVAFWCNPISGHNTLYWYLQNLGQGPELLIRYENEEAVDDSQLPKDRFSAERLKGVDSTLKIQPAELGDSAVYLCASSSYAVGLSDTQYFGPGTRLTVL.

This rearrangement joins TRBV5-1 to TRBJ1-1; D is unresolved. CDR1 SGHRS and CDR2 YFSETQ come from the germline V gene. The CDR3 sequence is 14 residues long. V shed 1 base and J shed 4 bases, with 11 bases lying between them. The CDR3 region has the DNA TGCGCCAGCAGCTTGCGGACCGCAGGCACTGAAGCTTTCTTT. The encoded protein is CASSLRTAGTEAFF. The whole variable domain, filled in from reference TRBV5-1 and TRBJ1-1, reads KAGVTQTPRYLIKTRGQQVTLSCSPISGHRSVSWYQQTPGQGLQFLFEYFSETQRNKGNFPGRFSGRQFSNSRSEMNVSTLELGDSALYLCASSLRTAGTEAFFGQGTRLTVV.

The chain carries TRBV10-2 and TRBJ1-5, with a possible D match to TRBD1 (5 bases). CDR1 and CDR2 (germline): WSHSY, SAAADI. V lost 4 bases, J lost 7 bases, and 14 bases lay in between. The CDR3 covers 14 residues. The DNA for the CDR3 is TGCGCCAGCAGTGGGCTAGGAGGGGAGCAGCCCCAGCATTTT. Protein sequence: CASSGLGGEQPQHF.

The rearrangement links TRBV5-1 to TRBJ1-1; 8 positions match TRBD1. The germline CDR1 and CDR2 sequences are SGHRS and YFSETQ. V lost 6 bases, J lost 10 bases, and 17 bases stayed unmatched. This CDR3 contains 15 residues. DNA of the CDR3: TGCGCCAGCACCGACGGACAGGGCTCTCGATACGGAGCTTTCTTT. It codes for CASTDGQGSRYGAFF.

The chain recombines TRBV29-1 with TRBJ1-5, with D possibly TRBD1 on 6 matching bases. V was pared by 1 base and J by 4 bases, with 14 bases between. CDR3 length: 15 residues. Looked up from germline, CDR1 is SQVTM and CDR2 is ANQGSEA. Here the CDR3 reads CSVEAGVLGNQPQHF. CDR3 in DNA: TGCAGCGTTGAAGCAGGGGTTCTGGGAAATCAGCCCCAGCATTTT.

The chain has TRBV9 and TRBJ2-1, with TRBD2 matching 9 bases. The CDR3 is 14 residues long. V shed 1 base and J 7 bases; nucleotides not matched to a gene: 3. Germline loops: CDR1 SGDLS, CDR2 YYNGEE. The CDR3 DNA reads TGTGCCAGCAGCGTAACTAGCGGGCAAAATGAGCAGTTCTTC. This translates into CASSVTSGQNEQFF.

The V and J genes are TRBV7-9 and TRBJ1-1; 8 positions match TRBD1. Losses at the gene ends were 5 bases for V and 3 bases for J; bases not matched to a gene: 14. The CDR3 covers 17 residues. CDR1 and CDR2 (germline): SEHNR, FQNEAQ (reference sequence). The CDR3 here is CASSPGTGIRRDTEAFF. The CDR3 coding sequence is TGTGCCAGCAGCCCCGGGACAGGAATACGTCGAGACACTGAAGCTTTCTTT.

V usage is TRBV9 and J usage is TRBJ2-7; D tentatively reads TRBD1 or TRBD2 (5 bases each). V was trimmed by 3 bases and J by 4 bases, leaving 20 bases between them. This CDR3 has 16 amino acids. Per the germline V gene, CDR1 is SGDLS and CDR2 is YYNGEE. The CDR3 bases are TGTGCCAGCAGCGGAGGGGTTGGGACGGGGTTTTACGAGCAGTACTTC. Its translation is CASSGGVGTGFYEQYF.

To note about this clone: One end of the junction fails to match germline, which may point to a read error. V usage is TRBV6-5 and J usage is TRBJ2-2, with TRBD2 as a possible D gene (7 bases). The CDR3 loop spans 11 amino acids. Germline loops: CDR1 MNHEY, CDR2 SVGAGI. This CDR3 reads CASSFRGGAVF. CDR3 sequence (DNA): TGTGCCAGCAGTTTTAGGGGGGGAGCTGTTTTT.

V usage is TRBV5-1 and J usage is TRBJ1-2, with 7 positions matching TRBD1. V lost 2 bases, J lost 4 bases, and 2 bases stayed unmatched. Germline CDR1 reads SGHRS; CDR2 reads YFSETQ. The CDR3 is 13 residues long. CDR3: CASSFTGVYGYTF. Here the CDR3 DNA reads TGCGCCAGCAGCTTCACAGGGGTCTATGGCTACACCTTC.

This CDR3 is CSAQGNNEQFF. CDR3 DNA sequence: TGCAGTGCTCAAGGCAACAATGAGCAGTTCTTC. This rearrangement joins TRBV20-1 to TRBJ2-1; D is unresolved. The V gene lost 5 bases and the J gene lost 5 bases, with 7 bases spanning the gap. The CDR3 runs 11 residues. Germline CDR1 is DFQATT and CDR2 is SNEGSKA (reference sequence).

The V and J genes are TRBV18 and TRBJ2-1, with unresolved D. CDR3 length equals 17 residues. Germline CDR1 and CDR2: KGHSH and LQKENI. V shed 3 bases and J shed 1 base, with 16 bases lying between them. CDR3 protein: CASSPVKGVGSYNEQFF. The CDR3 region has the DNA TGTGCCAGCTCACCGGTGAAGGGTGTGGGTTCCTACAATGAGCAGTTCTTC.

The rearrangement uses TRBV11-3 and TRBJ1-2; the D gene is possibly TRBD1 (5 bases). Deletions cut 5 bases from V and 2 bases from J, with 15 bases between. The CDR3 sequence is 15 residues long. Germline CDR1 and CDR2: SGHNT and YENEEA. The chain's CDR3 is CASSPRDGKNYGYTF. The CDR3 bases are TGTGCCAGCAGCCCTCGGGACGGGAAGAACTATGGCTACACCTTC.

The chain combines TRBV6-5 with TRBJ1-2; weak D call: TRBD1 (6 bases). The germline gives CDR1 MNHEY, CDR2 SVGAGI. Trimming removed 5 bases at V and 5 bases at J, with 15 bases between. This CDR3 spans 14 amino acids. The CDR3: CASSLSTGGYGYTF. CDR3 coding DNA: TGTGCCAGCAGTCTCTCGACAGGAGGATATGGCTACACCTTC.

The chain joins TRBV10-2 to TRBJ2-2, with TRBD2 identical over 10 bases. J gave up 6 bases and V 6 bases, and 7 bases lay outside the gene matches. Germline V CDR1 and CDR2: WSHSY, SAAADI. The CDR3 consists of 15 residues. CDR3 amino acids: CASRTGTSDPGELFF. In DNA, the CDR3 is TGCGCCAGCAGAACCGGGACTAGCGATCCCGGGGAGCTGTTTTTT.

The rearrangement links TRBV7-8 to TRBJ1-2, with D tentatively TRBD1 (6 bases). Germline V gives CDR1 SGHVS, CDR2 FQNEAQ. V gave up 4 bases and J gave up 0 bases, with 15 bases separating them. CDR3 size: 16 residues. The chain's CDR3 is CASSSGQLLTNYGYTF. The CDR3 DNA follows: TGTGCCAGCAGCTCTGGACAGCTGCTAACTAACTATGGCTACACCTTC. Based on the CDR3 plus reference TRBV7-8 and TRBJ1-2, the full variable domain is GAGVSQSPRYKVAKRGQDVALRCDPISGHVSLFWYQQALGQGPEFLTYFQNEAQLDKSGLPSDRFFAERPEGSVSTLKIQRTQQEDSAVYLCASSSGQLLTNYGYTFGSGTRLTVV.

V usage is TRBV5-6 and J usage is TRBJ1-1; unclear D gene. V was cut by 2 bases and J by 4 bases, with 3 bases left in between. Germline lookup yields CDR1 SGHDT and CDR2 YYEEEE. This CDR3 spans 11 amino acids. CDR3 DNA: TGTGCCAGCAGCTTTGCCACTGAAGCTTTCTTT. Protein product: CASSFATEAFF.

The chain couples TRBV28 to TRBJ2-5, with D perhaps matching TRBD1 (6 bases). Germline lookup yields CDR1 MDHEN and CDR2 SYDVKM. The CDR3 contains 14 residues. V lost 6 bases to trimming and J lost 5 bases, with 16 bases between them. CDR3 protein: CASSRRTVEETQYF. CDR3 DNA: TGTGCCAGCAGCCGGAGGACAGTGGAGGAGACCCAGTACTTC.

The chain has TRBV27 and TRBJ2-1; 9 bases match TRBD2. After removal of 7 bases from V and 2 bases from J, the junction contained 3 bases not matched to a gene. Germline CDR1 and CDR2: MNHEY and SMNVEV (reference sequence). The CDR3 covers 14 residues. The CDR3 protein is CASKAGGTYNEQFF. Here the CDR3 DNA reads TGTGCCAGCAAAGCGGGGGGAACCTACAATGAGCAGTTCTTC.

The genes are TRBV9 and TRBJ2-7; 9 bases agree with TRBD1. The length of the CDR3 is 14 residues. V lost 4 bases to trimming and J lost 6 bases; unmatched junction nucleotides: 8. Germline CDR1 and CDR2: SGDLS and YYNGEE. CDR3 in amino acids: CASSTWTGDSEQYF. The CDR3 bases are TGTGCCAGCAGCACCTGGACAGGGGATAGCGAGCAGTACTTC.

Here the CDR3 reads CASSPPGRRNTEAFF. The CDR3 coding sequence is TGTGCCAGCAGTCCACCGGGACGGCGGAACACTGAAGCTTTCTTT. J is TRBJ1-1 and V is TRBV6-6, with D perhaps matching TRBD1 (5 bases). V lost 5 bases to trimming and J lost 1 base, with 14 bases between them. The CDR3 has 15 residues. CDR1 and CDR2 (germline): MNHNY, SVGAGI (reference sequence).

The chain has TRBV28 and TRBJ2-7, with 7 bases that match TRBD2. This CDR3 comprises 15 residues. V shed 2 bases and J 0 bases; nucleotides not matched to a gene: 4. Germline V gene data show CDR1 as MDHEN and CDR2 as SYDVKM. The CDR3 sequence: CASSLGGGTSYEQYF. The CDR3 bases are TGTGCCAGCAGTTTAGGGGGGGGGACCTCCTACGAGCAGTACTTC. Looking up the rest from reference TRBV28 and TRBJ2-7 gives the full variable domain: DVKVTQSSRYLVKRTGEKVFLECVQDMDHENMFWYRQDPGLGLRLIYFSYDVKMKEKGDIPEGYSVSREKKERFSLILESASTNQTSMYLCASSLGGGTSYEQYFGPGTRLTVT.

The rearrangement uses TRBV18 and TRBJ1-3, with TRBD1 matching 10 bases. Trimming took 2 bases from V and 3 from J; bases not matched to a gene: 1. CDR3 size: 15 residues. The germline V gene has CDR1 KGHSH and CDR2 LQKENI. CDR3 DNA: TGTGCCAGCTCACCAGACAGGGGGCTTGGAAACACCATATATTTT. This encodes CASSPDRGLGNTIYF. Looking up the rest from reference TRBV18 and TRBJ1-3 gives the full variable domain: NAGVMQNPRHLVRRRGQEARLRCSPMKGHSHVYWYRQLPEEGLKFMVYLQKENIIDESGMPKERFSAEFPKEGPSILRIQQVVRGDSAAYFCASSPDRGLGNTIYFGEGSWLTVV.

As regards this clone: One end of the junction varies from germline; a read error may be responsible. This sequence joins TRBV28 and TRBJ2-7, with 9 bases fitting TRBD1. This CDR3 has 15 amino acids. Germline values: CDR1 MDHEN, CDR2 SYDVKM. In DNA, the CDR3 is TGTGCCAGCAGTCTATGGACAGGGGTAACCTACGAGCAGTACTTC. Its protein is CASSLWTGVTYEQYF.

This chain joins TRBV5-8 and TRBJ1-2; TRBD1 matches 8 bases. CDR3 length: 13 residues. Per germline, CDR1 SGHTS and CDR2 YDEGEE. Losses at the gene ends were 6 bases for V and 8 bases for J; bases not matched to a gene: 9. CDR3 coding DNA: TGTGCCAGCAACTTAGGACAGGGTCGGGGCTACACCTTC. Protein: CASNLGQGRGYTF.

The table lists this clone with a few counts. The chain links TRBV29-1 to TRBJ1-1; D may be TRBD1 (5 bases). The CDR3 covers 15 residues. Germline assignment: CDR1 SQVTM and CDR2 ANQGSEA. Deletions cut 4 bases from V and 4 bases from J, with 19 bases between. This chain's CDR3 is CSVVVLLWGSTEAFF. DNA of the CDR3: TGCAGCGTTGTGGTTCTACTGTGGGGGAGCACTGAAGCTTTCTTT.

J is TRBJ1-1 and V is TRBV29-1; D ambiguous. The CDR3 spans 10 residues. CDR1 is SQVTM and CDR2 is ANQGSEA in the germline V gene. V was clipped by 7 bases and J by 0 bases, with 3 bases between them. CDR3 residues: CSGMNTEAFF. CDR3 nucleotides: TGCAGCGGCATGAACACTGAAGCTTTCTTT.

This sequence joins TRBV6-6 and TRBJ1-1; a possible D gene is TRBD1 (5 bases). V was cut by 2 bases and J by 6 bases, with 13 bases left in between. CDR3 size: 14 residues. Per germline, CDR1 MNHNY and CDR2 SVGAGI (reference sequence). The CDR3 loop reads CASSYLRDGSEAFF. DNA of the CDR3: TGTGCCAGCAGTTACCTTAGGGACGGTTCTGAAGCTTTCTTT.

This clone was seen a few times. The sample contains more than one DNA sequence encoding this CDR3. The rearrangement joins TRBV5-1 to TRBJ1-2; 7 bases are a match to TRBD1. The CDR3 sequence is 12 residues long. V lost 5 bases to trimming and J lost 6 bases; unmatched junction nucleotides: 4. Germline V gene lookup returns CDR1 SGHRS and CDR2 YFSETQ. As DNA, the CDR3 is TGCGCCAGCAGTTCCGGGACAGATGGCTACACCTTC. It encodes CASSSGTDGYTF.

This clone was detected only a few times. This chain uses TRBV5-1 with TRBJ1-1; D is uncertain. Trimming took 4 bases from V and 1 from J, leaving 11 bases between them. The CDR3 spans 14 residues. CDR1 is SGHRS and CDR2 is YFSETQ in the germline V gene. CDR3 DNA: TGCGCCAGCAGCCCCCACAGTGAGAACACTGAAGCTTTCTTT. Its translation: CASSPHSENTEAFF.